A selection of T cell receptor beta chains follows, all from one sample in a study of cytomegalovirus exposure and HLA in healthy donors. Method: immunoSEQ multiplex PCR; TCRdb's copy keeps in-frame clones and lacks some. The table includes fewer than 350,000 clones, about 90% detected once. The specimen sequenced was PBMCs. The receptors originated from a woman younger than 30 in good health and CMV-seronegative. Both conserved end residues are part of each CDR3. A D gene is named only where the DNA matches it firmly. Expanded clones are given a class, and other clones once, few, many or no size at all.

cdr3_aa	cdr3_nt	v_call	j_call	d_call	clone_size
CSAHKEQSTGELFF	TGCAGCGCCCATAAGGAGCAGAGCACCGGGGAGCTGTTTTTT	TRBV29-1	TRBJ2-2	-	-
CASSFRQGIDTQYF	TGTGCCAGCAGCTTTCGACAGGGAATAGATACGCAGTATTTT	TRBV5-5	TRBJ2-3	TRBD1	few
CASSPSGGARTDTQYF	TGTGCCAGCAGCCCTAGCGGGGGGGCCCGCACAGATACGCAGTATTTT	TRBV11-2	TRBJ2-3	TRBD2	-
CASSLPDRDTEAFF	TGCGCCAGCAGCCTCCCCGACAGGGACACTGAAGCTTTCTTT	TRBV5-1	TRBJ1-1	TRBD1	-
CASSRGGVSYGYTF	TGTGCCAGTAGCCGAGGGGGGGTTTCTTATGGCTACACCTTC	TRBV19	TRBJ1-2	-	-
CASSSGTGAVNTEAFF	TGTGCCAGCAGTTCTGGGACAGGGGCAGTGAACACTGAAGCTTTCTTT	TRBV6-5	TRBJ1-1	TRBD1	-
CASRFSGGASSTDTQYF	TGTGCCAGCAGGTTTAGCGGGGGGGCCTCCTCCACAGATACGCAGTATTTT	TRBV7-9	TRBJ2-3	TRBD2	-
CASGLVGAKSYEQYF	TGTGCCAGCGGCTTAGTGGGGGCCAAGTCCTACGAGCAGTACTTC	TRBV6-6	TRBJ2-7	-	-
CATTRAGSPYNEQFF	TGTGCCACCACCCGAGCGGGCAGCCCCTACAATGAGCAGTTCTTC	TRBV15	TRBJ2-1	-	-
CASSPAGLNTGELFF	TGTGCCAGCAGCCCCGCGGGACTTAACACCGGGGAGCTGTTTTTT	TRBV4-2	TRBJ2-2	-	-
CAWKRGVYGFPSTGGNEKLFF	TGTGCCTGGAAGCGGGGGGTCTACGGATTCCCGTCGACAGGGGGCAATGAAAAACTGTTTTTT	TRBV30	TRBJ1-4	TRBD1	-
CASSLGTSYNEQFF	TGCGCCAGCAGCTTGGGGACAAGTTACAATGAGCAGTTCTTC	TRBV5-1	TRBJ2-1	-	-
CASSLALDSLYEQYF	TGTGCCAGCAGCTTAGCCCTTGACAGCTTGTACGAGCAGTACTTC	TRBV11-2	TRBJ2-7	-	-
CASSPGAGQGVVLQPQHF	TGTGCCAGCTCACCAGGGGCGGGACAGGGGGTTGTGTTGCAGCCCCAGCATTTT	TRBV18	TRBJ1-5	TRBD1	-
CASSQLYWTGGTNYEQYF	TGCGCCAGCAGCCAACTCTACTGGACAGGGGGCACTAACTACGAGCAGTACTTC	TRBV4-1	TRBJ2-7	TRBD1	-
CAWGGLGVGTDNEQFF	TGTGCCTGGGGTGGGTTGGGGGTCGGGACAGACAATGAGCAGTTCTTC	TRBV30	TRBJ2-1	TRBD1	-